This T cell receptor (beta chain) was identified during a study of T cells after yellow fever vaccination. The CDR3 loop spans 14 amino acids. Germline CDR1 and CDR2: SGHNT and YYREEE (reference sequence). V was clipped by 2 bases and J by 7 bases, with 13 bases between them. TCRdb itself ran the 5' RACE reads through MiXCR, one entry per CDR3 protein. The sample carries 500,000 to 650,000 distinct CDR3 sequences, around a sixth recorded once. This clonotype was found a few times. The sequencing here drew on PBMCs, taken around 5 days after the first yellow fever vaccination. This receptor was obtained from a man in his late teens or twenties who received the YFV17D yellow fever vaccine. The chain is built from TRBV5-4 and TRBJ1-5; TRBD1 is a possible D gene (6 bases). CDR3 sequence (DNA): TGTGCCAGCAGCTTCTTCGGGGGCGGACAGCCCCAGCATTTT. It translates to CASSFFGGGQPQHF.